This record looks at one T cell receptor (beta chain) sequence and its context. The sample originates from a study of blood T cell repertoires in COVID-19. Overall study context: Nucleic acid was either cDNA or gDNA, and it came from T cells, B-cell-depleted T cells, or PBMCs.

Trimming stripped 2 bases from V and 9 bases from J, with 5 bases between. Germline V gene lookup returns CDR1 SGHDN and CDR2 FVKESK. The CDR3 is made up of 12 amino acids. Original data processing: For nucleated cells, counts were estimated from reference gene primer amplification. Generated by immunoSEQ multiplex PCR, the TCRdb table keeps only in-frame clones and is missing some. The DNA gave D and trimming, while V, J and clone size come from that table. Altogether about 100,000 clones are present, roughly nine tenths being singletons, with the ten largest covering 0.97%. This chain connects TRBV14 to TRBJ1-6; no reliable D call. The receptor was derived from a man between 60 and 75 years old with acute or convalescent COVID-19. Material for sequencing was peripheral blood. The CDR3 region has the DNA TGTGCCAGCAGCCAACCCGGTTCACCCCTCCACTTT. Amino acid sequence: CASSQPGSPLHF.